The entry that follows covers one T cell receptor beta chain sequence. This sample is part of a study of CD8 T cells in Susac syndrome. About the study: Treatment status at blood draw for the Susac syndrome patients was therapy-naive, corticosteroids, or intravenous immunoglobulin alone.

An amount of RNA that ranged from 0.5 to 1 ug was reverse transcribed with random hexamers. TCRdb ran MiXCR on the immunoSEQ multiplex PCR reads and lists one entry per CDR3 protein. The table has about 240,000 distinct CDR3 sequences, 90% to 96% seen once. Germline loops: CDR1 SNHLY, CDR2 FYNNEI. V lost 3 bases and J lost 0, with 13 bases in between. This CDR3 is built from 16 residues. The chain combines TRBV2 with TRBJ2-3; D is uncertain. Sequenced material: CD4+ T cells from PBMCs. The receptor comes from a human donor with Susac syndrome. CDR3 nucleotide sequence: TGTGCCAGCAGTGATTCTGGCAGCTTCAGCACAGATACGCAGTATTTT. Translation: CASSDSGSFSTDTQYF.